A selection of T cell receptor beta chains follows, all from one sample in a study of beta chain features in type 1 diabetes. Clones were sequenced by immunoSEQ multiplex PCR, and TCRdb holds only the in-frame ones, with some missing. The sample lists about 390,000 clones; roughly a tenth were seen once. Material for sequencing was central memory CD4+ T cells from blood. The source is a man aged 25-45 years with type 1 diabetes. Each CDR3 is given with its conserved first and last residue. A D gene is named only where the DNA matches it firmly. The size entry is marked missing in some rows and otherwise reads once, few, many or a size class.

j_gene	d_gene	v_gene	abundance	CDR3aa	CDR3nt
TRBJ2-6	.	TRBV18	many	CASSPITSGANVLTF	TGTGCCAGCTCCCCCATAACCTCTGGGGCCAACGTCCTGACTTTC
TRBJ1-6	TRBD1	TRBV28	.	CASRLLQGENSPLHF	TGTGCCAGCAGATTGCTACAGGGGGAGAATTCACCCCTCCACTTT
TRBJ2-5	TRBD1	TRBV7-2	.	CASSPGTGRETQYF	TGTGCCAGCAGCCCCGGGACAGGGCGAGAGACCCAGTACTTC
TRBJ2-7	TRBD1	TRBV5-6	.	CASSLRTGLNEQYF	TGTGCCAGCAGCCTACGGACAGGGTTGAACGAGCAGTACTTC
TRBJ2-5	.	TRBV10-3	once	CAIGSAGVETQYF	TGTGCGATCGGCAGCGCAGGGGTAGAGACCCAGTACTTC
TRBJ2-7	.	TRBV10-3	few	CAISERQDRNEQYF	TGTGCCATCAGTGAGCGGCAGGATAGGAACGAGCAGTACTTC
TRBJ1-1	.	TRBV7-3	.	CASSFGSGVDTEAFF	TGTGCCAGCAGCTTCGGGAGCGGAGTTGACACTGAAGCTTTCTTT
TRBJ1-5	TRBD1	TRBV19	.	CASSRLLDRAQPQHF	TGTGCCAGTAGTAGGCTATTGGACAGGGCCCAGCCCCAGCATTTT
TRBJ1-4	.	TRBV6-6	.	CASSYRPVSEKLFF	TGTGCCAGCAGTTACAGGCCAGTCTCTGAAAAACTGTTTTTT
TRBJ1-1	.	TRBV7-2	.	CASSLAPGPDTEAFF	TGTGCCAGCAGCTTGGCCCCAGGGCCGGATACTGAAGCTTTCTTT
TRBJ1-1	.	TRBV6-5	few	CASIPLGGTEAFF	TGTGCCAGCATACCTCTCGGGGGCACTGAAGCTTTCTTT
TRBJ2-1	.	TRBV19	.	CASSIRINEQFF	TGTGCCAGTAGTATAAGAATCAATGAGCAGTTCTTC
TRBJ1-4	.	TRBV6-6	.	CASSRGGSGEKLFF	TGTGCCAGCAGTCGAGGGGGTTCCGGCGAAAAACTGTTTTTT
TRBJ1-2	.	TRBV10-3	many	CAISGGNYGYTF	TGTGCCATCAGTGGAGGGAACTATGGCTACACCTTC
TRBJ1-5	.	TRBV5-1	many	CASSHEGQPDQPQHF	TGCGCCAGCAGCCACGAAGGACAACCCGATCAGCCCCAGCATTTT
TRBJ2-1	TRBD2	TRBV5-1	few	CASSFGGSIYEQFF	TGCGCCAGCAGCTTTGGCGGGAGTATATATGAGCAGTTCTTC
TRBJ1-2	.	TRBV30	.	CAWSDSRANYGYTF	TGTGCCTGGAGTGACAGCAGAGCTAACTATGGCTACACCTTC
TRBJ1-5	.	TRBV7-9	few	CASSLASGDNQPQHF	TGTGCCAGCAGCTTAGCCAGCGGCGACAATCAGCCCCAGCATTTT
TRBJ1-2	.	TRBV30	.	CAWSVGGTYGYTF	TGTGCCTGGAGTGTAGGTGGGACCTATGGCTACACCTTC
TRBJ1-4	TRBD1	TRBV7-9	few	CASSTGQGNEKLFF	TGTGCCAGCAGCACGGGACAGGGAAATGAAAAACTGTTTTTT
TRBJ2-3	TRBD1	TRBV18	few	CASSPPGTGSTDTQYF	TGTGCCAGCTCACCTCCCGGGACAGGTAGCACAGATACGCAGTATTTT
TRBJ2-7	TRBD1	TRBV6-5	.	CASSRDRNYEQYF	TGTGCCAGCAGTAGGGACAGGAACTACGAGCAGTACTTC
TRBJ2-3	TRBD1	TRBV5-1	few	CASGGTGAGADTQYF	TGCGCCAGCGGAGGGACAGGGGCGGGAGCAGATACGCAGTATTTT
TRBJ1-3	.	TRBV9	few	CASSPEGGNTIYF	TGTGCCAGCAGCCCAGAGGGCGGAAACACCATATATTTT
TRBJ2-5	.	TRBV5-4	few	CASSQEKGRDQETQYF	TGTGCCAGCAGCCAAGAAAAGGGGCGGGACCAAGAGACCCAGTACTTC
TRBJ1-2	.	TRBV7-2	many	CASTLRQSNYGYTF	TGTGCCAGCACCTTGAGGCAGAGTAACTATGGCTACACCTTC
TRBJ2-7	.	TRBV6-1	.	CASSPIGAYEQYF	TGTGCCAGCAGCCCAATTGGGGCCTACGAGCAGTACTTC
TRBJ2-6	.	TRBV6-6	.	CASSSIGQTGANVLTF	TGTGCCAGCAGTTCAATCGGACAGACTGGGGCCAACGTCCTGACTTTC
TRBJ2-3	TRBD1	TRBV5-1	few	CASSGRPGGVVTDTQYF	TGCGCCAGCAGCGGCCGTCCAGGGGGCGTAGTCACAGATACGCAGTATTTT
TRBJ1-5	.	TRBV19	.	CASSSPWRGRQPQHF	TGTGCCAGTAGTTCCCCCTGGCGGGGGCGTCAGCCCCAGCATTTT
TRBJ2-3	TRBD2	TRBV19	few	CASSIRREGGDTQYF	TGTGCCAGTAGTATTAGGCGGGAGGGAGGAGATACGCAGTATTTT
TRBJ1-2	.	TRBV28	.	CASSPIRTDYGYTF	TGTGCCAGCAGTCCCATCCGGACGGACTATGGCTACACCTTC
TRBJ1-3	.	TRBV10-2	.	CASSDQISGNTIYF	TGCGCCAGCAGTGACCAGATTTCTGGAAACACCATATATTTT